The 4 T cell receptor beta chains below were found in one sample sequenced in a study of CD8 T cells in Susac syndrome. About 0.45 to 1 ug RNA was reverse transcribed with random hexamers. One entry per CDR3 protein results from TCRdb running MiXCR on the immunoSEQ multiplex PCR reads. The sample has about 430,000 distinct CDR3 sequences; around 85% are singletons. The sequenced sample consisted of CD8+ T cells from PBMCs. The receptors were gathered from a human donor with multiple sclerosis.

The rearrangement uses TRBV28 and TRBJ2-1; D may be TRBD1 (5 bases). The germline V gene encodes CDR1 MDHEN and CDR2 SYDVKM. The CDR3 totals 13 residues. V was pared by 3 bases and J by 7 bases, with 10 bases between. The CDR3 spells CASSFAGKNEQFF. In nucleotides, the CDR3 is TGTGCCAGCAGTTTTGCAGGGAAGAATGAGCAGTTCTTC.

The DNA for the CDR3 is TGTGCCAGCAGCTTAGATGTGGGCTCCTACGAGCAGTACTTC. Amino acids: CASSLDVGSYEQYF. The rearrangement uses TRBV7-9 and TRBJ2-7; D gene uncertain. This CDR3 contains 14 residues. The germline V and J ends were trimmed by 1 base and 0 bases, with 7 bases remaining between them. Germline lookup yields CDR1 SEHNR and CDR2 FQNEAQ (reference sequence).

This clonotype was recorded a few times. The chain combines TRBV10-2 with TRBJ2-7, with a possible D match to TRBD1 (5 bases). This CDR3 is 13 amino acids long. The V end lost 7 bases, the J end lost 0 bases, and 10 bases lay between the germline ends. In germline, CDR1 is WSHSY, CDR2 SAAADI. CDR3 in amino acids: CASTRAGSYEQYF. The DNA of the CDR3 is TGCGCCAGCACCAGGGCCGGCTCCTACGAGCAGTACTTC.

This chain links TRBV4-1 with TRBJ2-5; no clear D. Trimming took 3 bases from V and 1 from J, leaving 3 bases between them. Germline CDR1 is MGHRA and CDR2 is YSYEKL. The CDR3 consists of 12 residues. This CDR3 is CASSQAQETQYF. DNA of the CDR3: TGCGCCAGCAGCCAGGCCCAAGAGACCCAGTACTTC.